Detailed here is one TCR beta chain. Its specificity is unknown. These data belong to a study of cytomegalovirus exposure and HLA in healthy donors. At the level of the study: There were tens of millions of unique TCRs (from HLA-typed donors) in an early data release. Study-level results: Presence/absence analyses supposed approximately even sequencing depth among donors.

CDR3 size: 15 residues. V shed 7 bases and J shed 2 bases, with 16 bases lying between them. Germline lookup yields CDR1 SGHAT and CDR2 FQNNGV. Everyone who donated was a healthy bone marrow donor. The study ran its PCR with 60 Vbeta and 13 Jbeta primers. Authors' analysis steps: Later work found around 80 million unique TCR beta chains, with approximately 12 million shared. Sequencing used immunoSEQ multiplex PCR; TCRdb keeps in-frame clones, though not all of them. V, J and clone size derive from that table, while D and trimming were established from the DNA sequence. The sample contains approximately 100,000 clones, more than 60% of which appear only once.

Sequenced sample: PBMCs. The rearrangement links TRBV11-2 to TRBJ2-3, with D perhaps matching TRBD2 (6 bases). This clonotype was sampled from a man aged 45-60 years in good health and CMV-seronegative. The CDR3 protein is CASNSPGGVTDTQYF. The CDR3 DNA is TGTGCCAGCAACTCCCCAGGCGGGGTCACAGATACGCAGTATTTT.